A single sample is the source of the 8 T cell receptor beta chains below, sequenced in a study of cytomegalovirus exposure and HLA in healthy donors. The PCR ran on 60 Vbeta and 13 Jbeta primers. TCRdb's copy holds only in-frame clones and misses some; the assay was immunoSEQ multiplex PCR. The sample consists of 33,000 or so clones, roughly three quarters of them appearing once. The sample consisted of PBMCs. The receptors stem from a woman between 25 and 40 years old in good health and CMV-seropositive.

V gene TRBV7-9 combines with J gene TRBJ1-6; TRBD1 agrees at 8 bases. CDR1 SEHNR and CDR2 FQNEAQ come from the germline V gene (reference sequence). Trimming at V came to 4 bases and at J to 9 bases, leaving 8 bases not matched to a gene. The CDR3 sequence is 15 residues long. CDR3: CASSSTGGVGSPLHF. In DNA, the CDR3 is TGTGCCAGCAGCTCTACAGGGGGAGTGGGTTCACCCCTCCACTTT.

The rearrangement uses TRBV7-3 and TRBJ2-1; D is uncertain. Trimming took off 4 bases at V and 5 bases at J, with 9 bases between the two ends. Germline V gene sequence: CDR1 SGHTA, CDR2 FQGTGA. The CDR3 has 13 residues. The CDR3 reads CASSWAKDNEQFF. As DNA, the CDR3 is TGTGCCAGCAGCTGGGCCAAGGACAATGAGCAGTTCTTC.

Only a few counts were recorded for this clone. This chain links TRBV5-4 with TRBJ2-6; D is possibly TRBD1 (6 bases). This CDR3 is built from 16 residues. Trimming took off 4 bases at V and 2 bases at J, with 13 bases between the two ends. CDR1 and CDR2 from the germline V gene are SGHNT and YYREEE (reference sequence). CDR3 residues: CASSTQTGAGANVLTF. The CDR3 bases are TGTGCCAGCAGCACACAGACAGGAGCTGGGGCCAACGTCCTGACTTTC.

V and J are TRBV18 and TRBJ2-3; D not certain. The CDR3 totals 15 residues. V dropped 0 bases and J dropped 7 bases, with 14 bases sitting between them. Germline CDR1 reads KGHSH; CDR2 reads LQKENI. The CDR3: CASSPPSLSVNTQYF. CDR3 in DNA: TGTGCCAGCTCACCACCGTCACTGTCTGTAAATACGCAGTATTTT.

V gene TRBV5-1 combines with J gene TRBJ2-1; D may be TRBD2 (5 bases). Germline V gene data show CDR1 as SGHRS and CDR2 as YFSETQ. Trimming cost V 2 bases and J 8 bases, with 8 bases left between them. CDR3 length: 12 residues. The CDR3 DNA is TGCGCCAGCAGCTTTAACGGGGATGAGCAGTTCTTC. This sequence encodes CASSFNGDEQFF.

A single count supports this clone. The chain links TRBV7-6 to TRBJ1-1; D is ambiguous. Germline-derived CDR1 and CDR2 are SGHVS and FNYEAQ. V lost 5 bases and J 5 bases, leaving 9 bases between the germline ends. This CDR3 spans 12 amino acids. The CDR3 region is CASSPRVTEAFF. The DNA for the CDR3 is TGTGCCAGCAGCCCGCGGGTTACTGAAGCTTTCTTT. Full variable domain (outside the CDR3, taken from reference TRBV7-6 and TRBJ1-1): GAGVSQSPRYKVTKRGQDVALRCDPISGHVSLYWYRQALGQGPEFLTYFNYEAQQDKSGLPNDRFSAERPEGSISTLTIQRTEQRDSAMYRCASSPRVTEAFFGQGTRLTVV.

The rearrangement uses TRBV15 and TRBJ2-7, with D tentatively TRBD1 (5 bases). V dropped 1 base and J dropped 0 bases, with 10 bases sitting between them. The CDR3 extends over 15 amino acids. Germline CDR1 is LNHNV and CDR2 is YYDKDF (reference sequence). This CDR3 reads CATSRGAQGSYEQYF. The CDR3, as DNA: TGTGCCACCAGCAGAGGGGCGCAGGGCTCCTACGAGCAGTACTTC.

There are a few counts of this clone. The V call is TRBV7-8, the J call TRBJ1-2, with 8 nucleotides matching TRBD1. With V trimmed by 5 bases and J by 4 bases, 12 bases remained unmatched. In germline, CDR1 is SGHVS, CDR2 FQNEAQ. The CDR3 extends over 16 amino acids. CDR3 coding DNA: TGTGCCAGCAGCCCCCGTGAAGGACAGGGCGGCTATGGCTACACCTTC. It is translated as CASSPREGQGGYGYTF.